Given below is one TCR beta chain in context. Only in-frame clones appear in the TCRdb table, and some are missing; sequencing was by immunoSEQ multiplex PCR. The table has some 120,000 clones, about 80% seen once. This sample stems from a study of blood T cell repertoires in COVID-19. The wider study: The United States, Italy and Spain supplied acute and convalescent COVID-19 samples. PBMCs, B-cell-depleted T cells, or T cells were the source of the cDNA or gDNA that made up the material.

The germline gives CDR1 SQVTM, CDR2 ANQGSEA. The CDR3 length is 11 residues. Between the trimmed V and J ends, which lost 4 bases and 3 bases, there was a span of 7 bases. Sequenced material: peripheral blood. V usage is TRBV29-1 and J usage is TRBJ2-7; a weak D match, TRBD2 (6 bases). This clonotype originated in a man in his 60s with acute or convalescent COVID-19. CDR3 residues: CSVVGGYEQYF. In nucleotides, the CDR3 is TGCAGCGTTGTCGGGGGCTACGAGCAGTACTTC.